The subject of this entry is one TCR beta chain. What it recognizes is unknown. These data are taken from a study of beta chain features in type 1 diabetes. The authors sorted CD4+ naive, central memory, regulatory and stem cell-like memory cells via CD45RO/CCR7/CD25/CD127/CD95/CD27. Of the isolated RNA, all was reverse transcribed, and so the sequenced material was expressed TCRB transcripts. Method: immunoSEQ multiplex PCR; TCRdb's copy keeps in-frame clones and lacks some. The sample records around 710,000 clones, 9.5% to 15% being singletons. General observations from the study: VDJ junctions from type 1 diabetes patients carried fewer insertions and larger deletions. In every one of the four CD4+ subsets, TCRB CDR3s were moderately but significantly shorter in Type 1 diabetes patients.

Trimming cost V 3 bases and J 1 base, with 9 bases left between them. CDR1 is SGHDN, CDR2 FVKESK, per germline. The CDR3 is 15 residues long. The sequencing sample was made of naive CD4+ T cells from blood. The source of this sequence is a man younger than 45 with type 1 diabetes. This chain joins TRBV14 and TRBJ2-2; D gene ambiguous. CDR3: CASSQGPGNTGELFF. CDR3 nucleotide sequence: TGTGCCAGCAGCCAGGGTCCGGGGAACACCGGGGAGCTGTTTTTT. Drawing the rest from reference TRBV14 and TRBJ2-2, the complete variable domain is EAGVTQFPSHSVIEKGQTVTLRCDPISGHDNLYWYRRVMGKEIKFLLHFVKESKQDESGMPNNRFLAERTGGTYSTLKVQPAELEDSGVYFCASSQGPGNTGELFFGEGSRLTVL.